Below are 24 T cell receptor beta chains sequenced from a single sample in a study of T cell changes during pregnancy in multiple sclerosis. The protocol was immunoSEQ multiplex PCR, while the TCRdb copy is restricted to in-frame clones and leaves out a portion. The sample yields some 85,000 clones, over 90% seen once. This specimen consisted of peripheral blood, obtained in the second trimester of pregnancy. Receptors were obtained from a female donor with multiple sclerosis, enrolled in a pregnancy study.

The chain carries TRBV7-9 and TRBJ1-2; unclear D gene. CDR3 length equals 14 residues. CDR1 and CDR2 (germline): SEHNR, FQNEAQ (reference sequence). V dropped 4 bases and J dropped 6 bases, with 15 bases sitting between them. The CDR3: CASSSYRSGNGYTF. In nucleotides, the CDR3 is TGTGCCAGCAGCTCCTATCGCTCCGGGAATGGCTACACCTTC.

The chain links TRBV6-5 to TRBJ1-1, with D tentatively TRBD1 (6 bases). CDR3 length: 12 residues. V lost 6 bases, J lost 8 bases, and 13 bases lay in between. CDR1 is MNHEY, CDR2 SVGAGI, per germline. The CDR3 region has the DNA TGTGCCAGCAGCAATCGACAGGCAGAAGCTTTCTTT. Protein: CASSNRQAEAFF.

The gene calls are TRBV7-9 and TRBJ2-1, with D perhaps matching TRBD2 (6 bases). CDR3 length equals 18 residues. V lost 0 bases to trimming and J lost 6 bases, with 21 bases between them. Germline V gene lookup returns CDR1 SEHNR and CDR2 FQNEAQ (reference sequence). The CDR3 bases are TGTGCCAGCAGCTTAGCGTCCGTCCGGGAGTTTCGCGGCAATGAGCAGTTCTTC. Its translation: CASSLASVREFRGNEQFF.

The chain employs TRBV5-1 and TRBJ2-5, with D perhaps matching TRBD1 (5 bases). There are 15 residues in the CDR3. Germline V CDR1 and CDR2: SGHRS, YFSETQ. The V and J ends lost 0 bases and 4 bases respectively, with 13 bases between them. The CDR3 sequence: CASSLEGRAVETQYF. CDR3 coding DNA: TGCGCCAGCAGCTTGGAGGGCAGGGCGGTAGAGACCCAGTACTTC.

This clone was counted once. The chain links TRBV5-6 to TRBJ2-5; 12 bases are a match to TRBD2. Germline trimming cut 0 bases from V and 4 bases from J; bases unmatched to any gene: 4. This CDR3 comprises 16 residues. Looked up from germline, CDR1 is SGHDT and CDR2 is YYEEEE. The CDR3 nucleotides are TGTGCCAGCAGCTTGGGACTAGCGGGAGTACTAGAGACCCAGTACTTC. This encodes CASSLGLAGVLETQYF.

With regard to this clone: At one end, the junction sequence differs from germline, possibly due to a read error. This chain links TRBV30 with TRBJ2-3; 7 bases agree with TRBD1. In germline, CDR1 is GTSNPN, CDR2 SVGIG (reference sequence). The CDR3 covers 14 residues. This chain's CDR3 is CAYLGQRSTDTQYF. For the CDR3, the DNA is TGCGCGTATTTGGGACAGAGGTCCACAGATACGCAGTATTTT.

CDR3 nucleotide sequence: TGCGCCAGCAGCTTGGAAAAGTTGAGGCCCAGCTCCTACAATGAGCAGTTCTTC. Translating gives CASSLEKLRPSSYNEQFF. This sequence joins TRBV5-1 and TRBJ2-1; D remains ambiguous. V was trimmed by 0 bases and J by 0 bases, leaving 16 bases between them. Germline V gene sequence: CDR1 SGHRS, CDR2 YFSETQ. This CDR3 has 18 amino acids.

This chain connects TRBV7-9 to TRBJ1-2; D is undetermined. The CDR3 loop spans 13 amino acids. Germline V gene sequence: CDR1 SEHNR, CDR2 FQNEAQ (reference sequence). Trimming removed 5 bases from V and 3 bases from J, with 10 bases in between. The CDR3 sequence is CASSPRTDYGYTF. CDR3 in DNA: TGTGCCAGCAGCCCCCGGACTGACTATGGCTACACCTTC.

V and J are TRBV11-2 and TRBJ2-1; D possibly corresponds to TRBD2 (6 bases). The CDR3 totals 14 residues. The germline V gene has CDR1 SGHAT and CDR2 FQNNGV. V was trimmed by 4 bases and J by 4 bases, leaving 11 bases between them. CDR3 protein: CASSSGTLYNEQFF. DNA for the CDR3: TGTGCCAGCAGCTCCGGGACTCTGTACAATGAGCAGTTCTTC. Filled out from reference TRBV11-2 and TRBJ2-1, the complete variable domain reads EAGVAQSPRYKIIEKRQSVAFWCNPISGHATLYWYQQILGQGPKLLIQFQNNGVVDDSQLPKDRFSAERLKGVDSTLKIQPAKLEDSAVYLCASSSGTLYNEQFFGPGTRLTVL.

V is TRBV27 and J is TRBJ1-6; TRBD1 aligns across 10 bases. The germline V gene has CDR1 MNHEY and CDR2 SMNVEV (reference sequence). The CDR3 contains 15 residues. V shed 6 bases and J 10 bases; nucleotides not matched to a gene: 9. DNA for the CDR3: TGTGCCAGCAGAGTCCGGGACAGGGGACGGTCACCCCTCCACTTT. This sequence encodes CASRVRDRGRSPLHF.

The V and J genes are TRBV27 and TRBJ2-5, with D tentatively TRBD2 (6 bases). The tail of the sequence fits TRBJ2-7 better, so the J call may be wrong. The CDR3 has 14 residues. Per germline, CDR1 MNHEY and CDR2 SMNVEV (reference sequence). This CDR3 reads CASSLNSGAYEQYF. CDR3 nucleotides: TGTGCCAGCAGTTTAAATAGCGGTGCCTACGAGCAGTACTTC.

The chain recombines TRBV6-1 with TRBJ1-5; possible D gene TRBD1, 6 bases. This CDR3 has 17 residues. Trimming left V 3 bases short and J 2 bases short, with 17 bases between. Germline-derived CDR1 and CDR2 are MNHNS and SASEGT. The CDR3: CASSDTLRAGGNQPQHF. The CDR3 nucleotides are TGTGCCAGCAGTGACACACTAAGGGCAGGGGGCAATCAGCCCCAGCATTTT.

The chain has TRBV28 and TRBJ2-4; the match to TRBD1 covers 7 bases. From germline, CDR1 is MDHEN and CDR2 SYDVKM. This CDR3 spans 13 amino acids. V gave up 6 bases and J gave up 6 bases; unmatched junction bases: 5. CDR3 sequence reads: CASSSGGSNIQYF. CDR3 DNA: TGTGCCAGCAGCTCAGGGGGATCAAACATTCAGTACTTC. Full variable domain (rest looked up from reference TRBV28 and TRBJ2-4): DVKVTQSSRYLVKRTGEKVFLECVQDMDHENMFWYRQDPGLGLRLIYFSYDVKMKEKGDIPEGYSVSREKKERFSLILESASTNQTSMYLCASSSGGSNIQYFGAGTRLSVL.

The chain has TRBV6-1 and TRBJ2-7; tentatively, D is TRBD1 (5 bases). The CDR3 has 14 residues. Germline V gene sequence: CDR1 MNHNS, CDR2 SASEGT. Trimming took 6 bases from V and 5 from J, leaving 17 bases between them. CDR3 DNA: TGTGCCAGCAGACCACAGGAAATAGATAACGAGCAGTACTTC. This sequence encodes CASRPQEIDNEQYF.

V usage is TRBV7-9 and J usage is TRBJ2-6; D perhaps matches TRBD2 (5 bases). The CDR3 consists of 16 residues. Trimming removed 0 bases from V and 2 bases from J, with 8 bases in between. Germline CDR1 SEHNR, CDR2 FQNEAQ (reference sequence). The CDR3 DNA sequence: TGTGCCAGCAGCTTAGCGACCGGGACTGGGGCCAACGTCCTGACTTTC. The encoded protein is CASSLATGTGANVLTF.

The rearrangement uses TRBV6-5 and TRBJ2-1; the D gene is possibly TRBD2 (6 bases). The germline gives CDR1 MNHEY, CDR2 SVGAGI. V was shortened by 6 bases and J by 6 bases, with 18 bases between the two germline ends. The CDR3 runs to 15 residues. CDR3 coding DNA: TGTGCCAGCAGGAGCCGGGACTCCAAGAGCAATGAGCAGTTCTTC. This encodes CASRSRDSKSNEQFF.

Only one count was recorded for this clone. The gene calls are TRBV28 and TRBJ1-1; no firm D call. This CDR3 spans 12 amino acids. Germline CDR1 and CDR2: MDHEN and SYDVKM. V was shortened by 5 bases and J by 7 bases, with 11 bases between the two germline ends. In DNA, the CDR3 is TGTGCCAGCAGTATACCGGGAGTTGAAGCTTTCTTT. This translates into CASSIPGVEAFF.

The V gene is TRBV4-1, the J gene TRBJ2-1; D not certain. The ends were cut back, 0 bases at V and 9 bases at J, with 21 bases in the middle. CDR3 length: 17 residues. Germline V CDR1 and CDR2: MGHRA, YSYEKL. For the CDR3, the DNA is TGCGCCAGCAGCCAAGATCCCCACCCGAGAAGCAGAGGTGAGCAGTTCTTC. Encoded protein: CASSQDPHPRSRGEQFF.

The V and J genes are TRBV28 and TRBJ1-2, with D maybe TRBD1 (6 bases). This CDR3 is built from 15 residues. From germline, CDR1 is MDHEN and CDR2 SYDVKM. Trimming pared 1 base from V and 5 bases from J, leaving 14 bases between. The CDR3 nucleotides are TGTGCCAGCAGTTTATTGACCGGGGACATATATGGCTACACCTTC. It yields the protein CASSLLTGDIYGYTF.

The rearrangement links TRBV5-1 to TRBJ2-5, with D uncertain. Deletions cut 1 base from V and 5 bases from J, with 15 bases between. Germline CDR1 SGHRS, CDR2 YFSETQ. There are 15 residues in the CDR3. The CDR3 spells CASSLFPDPQETQYF. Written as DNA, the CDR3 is TGCGCCAGCAGCTTGTTCCCAGATCCTCAGGAGACCCAGTACTTC.

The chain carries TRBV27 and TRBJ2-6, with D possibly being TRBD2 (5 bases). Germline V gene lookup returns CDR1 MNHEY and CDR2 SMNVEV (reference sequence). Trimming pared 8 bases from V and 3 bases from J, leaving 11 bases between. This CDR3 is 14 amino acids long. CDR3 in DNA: TGTGCCAGCGCCCCCGGGGTTGGGGCCAACGTCCTGACTTTC. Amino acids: CASAPGVGANVLTF.

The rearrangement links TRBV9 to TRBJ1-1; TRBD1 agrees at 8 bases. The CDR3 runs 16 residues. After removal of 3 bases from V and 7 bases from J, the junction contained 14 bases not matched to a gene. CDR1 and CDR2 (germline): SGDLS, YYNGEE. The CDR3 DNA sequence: TGTGCCAGCAGCGGGCTAGAACAGGGGGTTCTGGGTGAAGCTTTCTTT. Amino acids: CASSGLEQGVLGEAFF.

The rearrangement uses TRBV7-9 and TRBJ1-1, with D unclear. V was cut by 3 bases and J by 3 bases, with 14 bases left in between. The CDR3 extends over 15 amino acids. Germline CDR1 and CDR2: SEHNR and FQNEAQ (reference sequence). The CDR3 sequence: CASSLGGTPDTEAFF. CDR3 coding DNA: TGTGCCAGCAGCTTGGGAGGAACACCGGACACTGAAGCTTTCTTT.

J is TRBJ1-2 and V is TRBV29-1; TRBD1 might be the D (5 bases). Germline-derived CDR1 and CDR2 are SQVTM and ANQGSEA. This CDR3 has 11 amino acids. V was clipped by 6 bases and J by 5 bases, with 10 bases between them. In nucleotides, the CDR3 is TGCAGCGTCCAAGGGACTTATGGCTACACCTTC. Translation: CSVQGTYGYTF.